Following are 18 T cell receptor beta chains from one sample sequenced in a study of cytomegalovirus exposure and HLA in healthy donors. Primers for the PCR totalled 60 Vbeta and 13 Jbeta. Data came from immunoSEQ multiplex PCR; TCRdb stores just in-frame clones and leaves some out. The table has about 140,000 clones, around 77% seen once. Sequenced sample: PBMCs. These receptors originate from a woman in her forties or fifties in good health and CMV-seronegative.

This clone was counted only a few times. A clone one base away is much larger, so this may be a read error. This sequence joins TRBV4-1 and TRBJ1-5; the D is unclear. With 0 bases removed from V and 5 bases from J, the gap between germline ends came to 14 bases. Germline CDR1 is MGHRA and CDR2 is YSYEKL. This CDR3 comprises 16 residues. In nucleotides, the CDR3 is TGCGCCAGCAGCCAAGATCCGGAGACCGCGCATCAGCCCCAGCATTTT. It encodes CASSQDPETAHQPQHF.

This chain links TRBV7-9 with TRBJ2-1; TRBD2 matches 11 bases. The CDR3 loop spans 15 amino acids. V trimming: 6 bases; J trimming: 4 bases; junction bases outside the gene matches: 5. Germline V gene lookup returns CDR1 SEHNR and CDR2 FQNEAQ (reference sequence). The CDR3 region is CASRLAGGEYNEQFF. Written as DNA, the CDR3 is TGTGCCAGCAGGCTAGCGGGGGGCGAATACAATGAGCAGTTCTTC.

The V and J genes are TRBV27 and TRBJ1-1, with 9 bases fitting TRBD1. Germline values: CDR1 MNHEY, CDR2 SMNVEV (reference sequence). J gave up 7 bases and V 6 bases, and 12 bases lay outside the gene matches. This CDR3 contains 15 residues. CDR3 amino acids: CASRPARDRDGEAFF. DNA for the CDR3: TGTGCCAGCAGACCTGCCAGGGACAGGGATGGTGAAGCTTTCTTT.

The chain links TRBV7-2 to TRBJ2-5; TRBD2 agrees at 8 bases. The junction had 2 bases not matched to a gene; V was cut back by 1 base and J by 1 base. Germline V gives CDR1 SGHTA, CDR2 FQGNSA. This CDR3 is 15 amino acids long. CDR3: CASSLGGLAQETQYF. The CDR3, as DNA: TGTGCCAGCAGCTTAGGCGGACTAGCCCAAGAGACCCAGTACTTC.

This clone is a singleton in its sample. The chain employs TRBV7-2 and TRBJ1-5; no clear D. The CDR3 extends over 15 amino acids. V was clipped by 1 base and J by 4 bases, with 11 bases between them. The germline V gene has CDR1 SGHTA and CDR2 FQGNSA. CDR3 nucleotide sequence: TGTGCCAGCAGCTTAGTCTTGGGGAGGAATCAGCCCCAGCATTTT. Protein: CASSLVLGRNQPQHF.

The chain links TRBV28 to TRBJ1-2, with a tentative D call TRBD1 (6 bases). The CDR3 has 15 residues. CDR1 and CDR2 from the germline V gene are MDHEN and SYDVKM. The V end lost 6 bases, the J end lost 6 bases, and 20 bases lay between the germline ends. CDR3 coding DNA: TGTGCCAGCAGGTACCCAGGGGATAGAATCCATGGCTACACCTTC. It yields the protein CASRYPGDRIHGYTF.

J is TRBJ2-5 and V is TRBV7-9; 8 bases are a match to TRBD2. Looked up from germline, CDR1 is SEHNR and CDR2 is FQNEAQ (reference sequence). The CDR3 is 15 residues long. Trimming cost V 5 bases and J 2 bases; bases outside gene matches: 7. The CDR3 loop is CASSSLAGGQETQYF. CDR3 DNA sequence: TGTGCCAGCAGCAGCCTCGCGGGGGGACAAGAGACCCAGTACTTC.

This chain connects TRBV10-3 to TRBJ2-3; D is undetermined. The V gene's germline CDR1 is ENHRY and CDR2 SYGVKD. The CDR3 length is 13 residues. V lost 6 bases and J lost 0, with 7 bases in between. The CDR3 DNA reads as TGTGCCATCAGCACACTAAGCACAGATACGCAGTATTTT. Its translation is CAISTLSTDTQYF.

V usage is TRBV13 and J usage is TRBJ2-3, with D tentatively TRBD2 (5 bases). V gave up 5 bases and J gave up 8 bases, with 20 bases separating them. CDR1 and CDR2 from the germline V gene are PRHDT and FYEKMQ (reference sequence). CDR3 size: 15 residues. The CDR3 sequence: CASSPSTTKVATQYF. The CDR3 coding sequence is TGTGCCAGCAGCCCTAGTACGACTAAAGTCGCTACGCAGTATTTT.

This clone was picked up one time. The chain has TRBV2 and TRBJ2-1; tentatively, D is TRBD2 (6 bases). V lost 3 bases and J 8 bases, leaving 17 bases between the germline ends. The CDR3 totals 15 residues. Germline assignment: CDR1 SNHLY and CDR2 FYNNEI. The CDR3 spells CASSEDYAGGYEQFF. For the CDR3, the DNA is TGTGCCAGCAGTGAGGACTATGCAGGAGGCTATGAGCAGTTCTTC.

This clone was seen only once. This CDR3 is CASSPRDRGNYNEQFF. CDR3 DNA: TGTGCCAGCAGCCCCCGGGACAGGGGGAACTACAATGAGCAGTTCTTC. J is TRBJ2-1 and V is TRBV11-3; 11 bases are shared with TRBD1. The CDR3 contains 16 residues. Germline V CDR1 and CDR2: SGHNT, YENEEA. V lost 5 bases, J lost 3 bases, and 6 bases stayed unmatched.

The chain uses TRBV27 and TRBJ2-7; 9 nucleotides match TRBD1. CDR3 size: 17 residues. V trimming: 6 bases; J trimming: 3 bases; junction bases outside the gene matches: 15. Germline V CDR1 and CDR2: MNHEY, SMNVEV (reference sequence). CDR3 protein: CASSYRWPGDRDYEQYF. The CDR3 DNA reads TGTGCCAGCAGCTATAGATGGCCCGGGGACAGGGACTACGAGCAGTACTTC.

The chain uses TRBV9 and TRBJ1-5; TRBD1 matches at 8 bases. The CDR3 spans 18 residues. J lost 3 bases, V lost 4 bases, and 15 bases had no gene match. The germline V gene encodes CDR1 SGDLS and CDR2 YYNGEE. CDR3 in DNA: TGTGCCAGCAGCTCCTGGGTTCCGGGGACAGGTCACAATCAGCCCCAGCATTTT. Its translation is CASSSWVPGTGHNQPQHF.

This clone turned up a few times. This rearrangement joins TRBV7-9 to TRBJ2-1; 8 bases match TRBD1. The germline CDR1 and CDR2 sequences are SEHNR and FQNEAQ (reference sequence). CDR3 size: 15 residues. V was clipped by 1 base and J by 9 bases; unmatched bases: 8. The CDR3 DNA is TGTGCCAGCAGCTTAGACCTCCCAGGGGGCGGTGAGCAGTTCTTC. It translates to CASSLDLPGGGEQFF.

This clone appeared a few times. The chain recombines TRBV2 with TRBJ1-4, with 9 positions matching TRBD1. Germline loops: CDR1 SNHLY, CDR2 FYNNEI. The CDR3 loop spans 19 amino acids. V shed 5 bases, J shed 10 bases, and the junction held 23 bases outside the gene matches. The CDR3 is CASSHALGQGDFLYGKLFF. The CDR3, as DNA: TGTGCCAGCAGTCATGCCTTGGGACAGGGCGATTTTTTGTATGGAAAACTGTTTTTT.

The chain carries TRBV6-1 and TRBJ2-2, with 7 bases fitting TRBD1. J was trimmed by 7 bases and V by 4 bases; bases with no gene match: 3. The CDR3 loop spans 13 amino acids. Germline V gene lookup returns CDR1 MNHNS and CDR2 SASEGT. The DNA of the CDR3 is TGTGCCAGCAGTGTACAGGGGAGCGGGGAGCTGTTTTTT. Protein sequence: CASSVQGSGELFF.

The V and J genes are TRBV10-3 and TRBJ2-5; weak D call: TRBD2 (6 bases). V was clipped by 10 bases and J by 2 bases, with 17 bases between them. This CDR3 contains 14 residues. The germline V gene encodes CDR1 ENHRY and CDR2 SYGVKD. CDR3 bases: TGTGCCACCACTAAAGATGGGGGGCAAGAGACCCAGTACTTC. This sequence encodes CATTKDGGQETQYF.

The gene calls are TRBV6-1 and TRBJ2-1; TRBD2 might be the D (7 bases). The CDR3 sequence is 15 residues long. Germline V gene sequence: CDR1 MNHNS, CDR2 SASEGT. The ends were cut back, 3 bases at V and 5 bases at J, with 14 bases in the middle. The CDR3 nucleotides read TGTGCCAGCAGTGAGATGTGGGGGGGGCACAATGAGCAGTTCTTC. It yields the protein CASSEMWGGHNEQFF.